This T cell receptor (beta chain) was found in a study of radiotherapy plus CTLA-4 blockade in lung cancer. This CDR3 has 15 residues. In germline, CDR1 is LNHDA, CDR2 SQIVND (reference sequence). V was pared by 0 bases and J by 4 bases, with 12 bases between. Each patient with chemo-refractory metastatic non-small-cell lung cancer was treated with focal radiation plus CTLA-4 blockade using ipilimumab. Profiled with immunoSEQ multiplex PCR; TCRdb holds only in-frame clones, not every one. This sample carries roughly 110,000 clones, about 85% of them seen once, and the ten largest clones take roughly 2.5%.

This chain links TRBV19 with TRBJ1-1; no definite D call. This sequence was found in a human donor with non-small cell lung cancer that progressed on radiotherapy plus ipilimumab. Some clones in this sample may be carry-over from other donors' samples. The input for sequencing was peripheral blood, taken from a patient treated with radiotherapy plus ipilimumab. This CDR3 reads CASSIELRGGTEAFF. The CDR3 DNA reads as TGTGCCAGTAGTATAGAACTCCGGGGTGGCACTGAAGCTTTCTTT.